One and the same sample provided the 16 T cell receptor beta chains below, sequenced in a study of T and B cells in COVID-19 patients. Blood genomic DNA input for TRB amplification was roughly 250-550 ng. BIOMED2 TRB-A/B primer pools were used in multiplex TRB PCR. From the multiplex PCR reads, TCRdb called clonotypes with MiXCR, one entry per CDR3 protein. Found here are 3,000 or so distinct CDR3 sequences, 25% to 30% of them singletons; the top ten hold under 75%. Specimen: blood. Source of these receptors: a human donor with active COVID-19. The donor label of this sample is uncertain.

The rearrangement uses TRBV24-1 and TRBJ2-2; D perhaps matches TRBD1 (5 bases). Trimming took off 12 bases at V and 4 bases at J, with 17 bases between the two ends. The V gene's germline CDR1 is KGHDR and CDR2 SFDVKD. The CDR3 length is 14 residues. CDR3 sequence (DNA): TGTGCCGACAGTGGGGAAGGAATCACCGGGGAGCTGTTTTTT. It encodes CADSGEGITGELFF.

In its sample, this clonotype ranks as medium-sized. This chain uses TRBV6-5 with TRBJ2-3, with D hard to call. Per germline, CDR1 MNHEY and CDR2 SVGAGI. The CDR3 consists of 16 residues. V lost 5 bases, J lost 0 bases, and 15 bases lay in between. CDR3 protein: CASSPLGTASTDTQYF. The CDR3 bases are TGTGCCAGCAGTCCCCTGGGAACCGCGAGCACAGATACGCAGTATTTT.

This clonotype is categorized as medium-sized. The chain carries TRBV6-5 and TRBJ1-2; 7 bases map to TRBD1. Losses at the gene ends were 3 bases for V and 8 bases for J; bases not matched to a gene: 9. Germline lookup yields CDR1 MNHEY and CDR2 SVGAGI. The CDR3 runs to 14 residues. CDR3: CASSYQGGAVGYTF. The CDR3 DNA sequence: TGTGCCAGCAGTTATCAGGGGGGAGCAGTCGGCTACACCTTC.

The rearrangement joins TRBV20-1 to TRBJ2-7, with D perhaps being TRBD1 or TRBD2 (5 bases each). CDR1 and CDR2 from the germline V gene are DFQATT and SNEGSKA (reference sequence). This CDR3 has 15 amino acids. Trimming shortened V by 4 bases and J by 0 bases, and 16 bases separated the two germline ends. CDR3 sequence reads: CSATWGEGYSYEQYF. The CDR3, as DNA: TGCAGTGCTACCTGGGGTGAGGGGTACTCCTACGAGCAGTACTTC.

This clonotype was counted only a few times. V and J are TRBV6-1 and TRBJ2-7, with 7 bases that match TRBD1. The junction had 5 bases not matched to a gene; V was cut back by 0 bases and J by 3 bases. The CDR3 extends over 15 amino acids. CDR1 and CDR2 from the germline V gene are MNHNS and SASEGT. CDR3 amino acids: CASSEAGGAVYEQYF. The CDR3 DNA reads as TGTGCCAGCAGTGAAGCAGGGGGCGCGGTCTACGAGCAGTACTTC.

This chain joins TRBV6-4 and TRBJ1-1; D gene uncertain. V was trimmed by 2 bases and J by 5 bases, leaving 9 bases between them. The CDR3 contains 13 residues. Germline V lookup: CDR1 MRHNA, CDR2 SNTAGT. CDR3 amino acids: CASSDRAGTEAFF. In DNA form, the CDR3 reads TGTGCCAGCAGTGACAGGGCGGGGACTGAAGCTTTCTTT.

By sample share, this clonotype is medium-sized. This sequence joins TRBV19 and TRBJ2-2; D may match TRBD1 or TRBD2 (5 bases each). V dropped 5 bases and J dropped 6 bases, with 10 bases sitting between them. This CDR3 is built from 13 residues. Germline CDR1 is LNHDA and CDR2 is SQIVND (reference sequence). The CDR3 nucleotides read TGTGCCAGTAGTTTGGGGGTCTCCGGGGAGCTGTTTTTT. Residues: CASSLGVSGELFF.

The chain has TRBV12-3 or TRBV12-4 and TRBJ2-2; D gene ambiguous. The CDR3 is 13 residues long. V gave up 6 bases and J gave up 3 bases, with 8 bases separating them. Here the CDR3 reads CASRIRDTGELFF. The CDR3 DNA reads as TGTGCCAGCAGGATACGAGACACCGGGGAGCTGTTTTTT.

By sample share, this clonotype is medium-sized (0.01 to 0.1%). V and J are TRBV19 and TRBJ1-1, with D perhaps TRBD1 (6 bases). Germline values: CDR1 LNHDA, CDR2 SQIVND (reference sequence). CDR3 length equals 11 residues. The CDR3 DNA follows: TGTGCTTCTATTAGGGGGACTGAAGCTTTCTTT. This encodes CASIRGTEAFF.

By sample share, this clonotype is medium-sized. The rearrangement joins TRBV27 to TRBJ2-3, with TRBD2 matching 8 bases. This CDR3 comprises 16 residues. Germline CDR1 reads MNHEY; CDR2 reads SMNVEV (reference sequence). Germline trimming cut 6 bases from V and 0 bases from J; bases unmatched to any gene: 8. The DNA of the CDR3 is TGTGCCAGCAGCCCTCGGACTAGCCGGAGCACAGATACGCAGTATTTT. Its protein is CASSPRTSRSTDTQYF.

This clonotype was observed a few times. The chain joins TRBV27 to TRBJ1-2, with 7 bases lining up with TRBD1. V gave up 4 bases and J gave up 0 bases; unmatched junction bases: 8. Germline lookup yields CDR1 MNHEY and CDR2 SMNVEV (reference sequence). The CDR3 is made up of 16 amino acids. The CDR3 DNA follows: TGTGCCAGCAGTTACCTACGGACAGGAACTAACTATGGCTACACCTTC. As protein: CASSYLRTGTNYGYTF.

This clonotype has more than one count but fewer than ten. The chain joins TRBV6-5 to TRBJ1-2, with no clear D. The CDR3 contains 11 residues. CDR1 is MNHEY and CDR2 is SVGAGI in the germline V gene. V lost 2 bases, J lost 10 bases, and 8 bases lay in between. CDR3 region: CASSYGEVYTF. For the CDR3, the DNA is TGTGCCAGCAGTTACGGCGAGGTCTACACCTTC.

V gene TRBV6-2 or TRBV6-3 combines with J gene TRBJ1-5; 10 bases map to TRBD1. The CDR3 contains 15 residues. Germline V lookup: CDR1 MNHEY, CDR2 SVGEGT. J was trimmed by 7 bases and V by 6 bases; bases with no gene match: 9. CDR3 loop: CASSLTTGGGQPQHF. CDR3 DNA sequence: TGTGCCAGCAGCCTAACGACAGGGGGCGGGCAGCCCCAGCATTTT.

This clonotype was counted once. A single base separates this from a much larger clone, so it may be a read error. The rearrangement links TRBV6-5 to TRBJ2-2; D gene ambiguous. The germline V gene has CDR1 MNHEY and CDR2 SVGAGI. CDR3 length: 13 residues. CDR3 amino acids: CVSSPRWTGELFF. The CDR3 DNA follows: TGTGTCAGTTCGCCTAGGTGGACCGGGGAGCTGTTTTTT.

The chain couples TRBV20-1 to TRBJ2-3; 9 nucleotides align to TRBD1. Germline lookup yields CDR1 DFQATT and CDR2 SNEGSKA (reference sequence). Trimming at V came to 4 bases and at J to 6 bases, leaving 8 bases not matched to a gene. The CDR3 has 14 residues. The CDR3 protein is CSANEGQGWDTQYF. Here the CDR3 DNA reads TGCAGTGCTAATGAGGGACAGGGATGGGATACGCAGTATTTT.

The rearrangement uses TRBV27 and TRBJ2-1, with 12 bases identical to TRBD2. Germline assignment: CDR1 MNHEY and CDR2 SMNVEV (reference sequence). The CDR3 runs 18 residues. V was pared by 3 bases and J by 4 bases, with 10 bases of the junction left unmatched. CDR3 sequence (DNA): TGTGCCAGCAGTTTCGTCGCTAGCGGGGGGGCATCTTACAATGAGCAGTTCTTC. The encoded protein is CASSFVASGGASYNEQFF.